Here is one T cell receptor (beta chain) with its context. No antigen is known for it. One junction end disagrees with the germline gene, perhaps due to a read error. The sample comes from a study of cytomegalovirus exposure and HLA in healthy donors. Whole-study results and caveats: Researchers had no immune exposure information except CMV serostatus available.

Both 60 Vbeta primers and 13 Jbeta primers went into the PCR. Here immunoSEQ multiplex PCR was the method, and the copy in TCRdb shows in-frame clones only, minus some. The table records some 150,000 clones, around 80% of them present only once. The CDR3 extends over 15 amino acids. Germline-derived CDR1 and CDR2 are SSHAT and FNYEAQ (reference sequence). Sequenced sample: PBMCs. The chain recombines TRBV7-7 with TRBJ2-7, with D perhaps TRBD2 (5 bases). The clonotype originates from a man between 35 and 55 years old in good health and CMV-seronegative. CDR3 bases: TGTGCTAGCAGCCCACCGGGCCCAAATGCGGGCGAGCAGTACTTC. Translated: CASSPPGPNAGEQYF.